This record covers a single T cell receptor (beta chain). Its antigen remains unknown. The sample comes from a study of shared clonotypes between healthy human individuals. The study, taken as a whole, reports: Only blood was sampled, and tissue TCR repertoires likely differ from blood ones. Larger richness was generally estimated for naive than memory subsets.

Running of the assay took place at deep level. Assay used: immunoSEQ multiplex PCR; TCRdb lists only in-frame clones, some missing. The sample lists some 350,000 clones; under 80% were seen once. The donors were adults (healthy and HIV-negative) with no recent acute infections or vaccinations. This CDR3 contains 12 residues. The V gene end was trimmed by 2 bases and the J gene end by 9 bases; junction bases not matched to a gene: 2. CDR1 and CDR2 from the germline V gene are SGHNT and YYREEE (reference sequence). Sequencing input: memory CD4+ T cells sorted from blood. The subset denotes: CD45RA-negative fraction. This receptor was obtained from a man aged 25 to 40 in good health. The rearrangement links TRBV5-4 to TRBJ1-1; 9 positions match TRBD1. The CDR3 DNA reads TGTGCCAGCAGCTTTGGGACAGGGCAAGCTTTCTTT. Translating gives CASSFGTGQAFF. The variable domain in full, with the rest retrieved from reference TRBV5-4 and TRBJ1-1, is ETGVTQSPTHLIKTRGQQVTLRCSSQSGHNTVSWYQQALGQGPQFIFQYYREEENGRGNFPPRFSGLQFPNYSSELNVNALELDDSALYLCASSFGTGQAFFGQGTRLTVV.